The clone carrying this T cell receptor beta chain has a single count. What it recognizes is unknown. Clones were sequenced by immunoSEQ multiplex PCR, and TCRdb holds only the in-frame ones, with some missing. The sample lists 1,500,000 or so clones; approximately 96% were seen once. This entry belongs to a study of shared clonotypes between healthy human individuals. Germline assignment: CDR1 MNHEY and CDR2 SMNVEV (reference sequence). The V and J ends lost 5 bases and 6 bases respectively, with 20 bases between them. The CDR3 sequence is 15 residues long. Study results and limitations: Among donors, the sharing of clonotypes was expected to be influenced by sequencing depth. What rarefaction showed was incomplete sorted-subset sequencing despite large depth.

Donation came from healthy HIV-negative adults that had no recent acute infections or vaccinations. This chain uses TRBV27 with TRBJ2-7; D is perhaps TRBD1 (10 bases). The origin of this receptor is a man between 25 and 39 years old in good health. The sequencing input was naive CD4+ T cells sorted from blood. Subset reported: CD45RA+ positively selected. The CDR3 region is CASSRRGGTGVEQYF. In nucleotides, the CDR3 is TGTGCCAGCAGTCGGCGGGGGGGGACAGGGGTCGAGCAGTACTTC.